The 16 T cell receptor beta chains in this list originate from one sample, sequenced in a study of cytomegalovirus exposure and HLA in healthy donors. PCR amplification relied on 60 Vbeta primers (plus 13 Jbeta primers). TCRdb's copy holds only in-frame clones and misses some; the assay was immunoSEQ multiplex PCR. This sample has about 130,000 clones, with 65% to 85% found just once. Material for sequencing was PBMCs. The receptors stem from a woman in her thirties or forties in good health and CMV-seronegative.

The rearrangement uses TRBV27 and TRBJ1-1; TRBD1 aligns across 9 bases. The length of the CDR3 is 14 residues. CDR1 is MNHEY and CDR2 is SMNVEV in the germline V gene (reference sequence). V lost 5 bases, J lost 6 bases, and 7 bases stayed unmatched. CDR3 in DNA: TGTGCCAGCAGTGGAGGGACAGGGCGCTCTGAAGCTTTCTTT. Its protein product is CASSGGTGRSEAFF.

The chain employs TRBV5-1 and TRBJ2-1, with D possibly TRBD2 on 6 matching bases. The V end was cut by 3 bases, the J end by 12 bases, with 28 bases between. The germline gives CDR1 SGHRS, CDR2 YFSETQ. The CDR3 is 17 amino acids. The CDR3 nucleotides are TGCGCCAGCAGCTCCACCCTGAGTCGGGACTCCGCTCCCGGGCAGTTCTTC. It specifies CASSSTLSRDSAPGQFF.

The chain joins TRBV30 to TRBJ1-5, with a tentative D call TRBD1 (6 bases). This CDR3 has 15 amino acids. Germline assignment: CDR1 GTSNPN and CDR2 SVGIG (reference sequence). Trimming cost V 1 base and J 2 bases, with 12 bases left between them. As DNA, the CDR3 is TGTGCCTGGAGTGCCAGGGGTGTAGGCAATCAGCCCCAGCATTTT. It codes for CAWSARGVGNQPQHF. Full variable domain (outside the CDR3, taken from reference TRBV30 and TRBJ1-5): SQTIHQWPATLVQPVGSPLSLECTVEGTSNPNLYWYRQAAGRGLQLLFYSVGIGQISSEVPQNLSASRPQDRQFILSSKKLLLSDSGFYLCAWSARGVGNQPQHFGDGTRLSIL.

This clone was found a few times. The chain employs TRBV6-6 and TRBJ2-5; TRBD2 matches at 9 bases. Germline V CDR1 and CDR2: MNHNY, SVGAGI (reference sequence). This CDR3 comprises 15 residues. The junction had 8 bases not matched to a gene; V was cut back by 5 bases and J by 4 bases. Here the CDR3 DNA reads TGTGCCAGCAGTCCACTAGCGGGTTGGGGAGAGACCCAGTACTTC. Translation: CASSPLAGWGETQYF.

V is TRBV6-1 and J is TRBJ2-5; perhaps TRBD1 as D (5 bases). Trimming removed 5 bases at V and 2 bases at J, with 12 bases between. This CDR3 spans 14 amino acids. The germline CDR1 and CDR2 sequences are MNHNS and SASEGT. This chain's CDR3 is CASSPFGAQETQYF. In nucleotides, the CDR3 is TGTGCCAGCAGTCCTTTTGGGGCGCAAGAGACCCAGTACTTC.

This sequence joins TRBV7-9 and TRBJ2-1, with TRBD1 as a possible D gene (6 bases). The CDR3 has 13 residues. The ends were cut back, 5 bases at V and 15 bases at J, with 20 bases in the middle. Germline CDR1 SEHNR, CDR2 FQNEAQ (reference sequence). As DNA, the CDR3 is TGTGCCAGCAGCCTGGAGAACGACAGGCTAATGTTCTTC. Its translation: CASSLENDRLMFF. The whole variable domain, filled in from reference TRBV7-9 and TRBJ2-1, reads DTGVSQNPRHKITKRGQNVTFRCDPISEHNRLYWYRQTLGQGPEFLTYFQNEAQLEKSRLLSDRFSAERPKGSFSTLEIQRTEQGDSAMYLCASSLENDRLMFFGPGTRLTVL.

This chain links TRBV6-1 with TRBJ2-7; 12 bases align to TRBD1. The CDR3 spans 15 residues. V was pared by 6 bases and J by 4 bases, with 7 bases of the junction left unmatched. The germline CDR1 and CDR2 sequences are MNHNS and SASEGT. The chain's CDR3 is CASRWDRGQFYEQYF. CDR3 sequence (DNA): TGTGCCAGCAGATGGGACAGGGGGCAATTTTACGAGCAGTACTTC.

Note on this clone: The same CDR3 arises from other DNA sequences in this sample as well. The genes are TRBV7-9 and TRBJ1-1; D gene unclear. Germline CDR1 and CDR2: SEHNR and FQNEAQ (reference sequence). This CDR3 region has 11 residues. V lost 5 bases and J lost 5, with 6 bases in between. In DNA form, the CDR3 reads TGTGCCAGCAGCCCGGGGACTGAAGCTTTCTTT. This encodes CASSPGTEAFF.

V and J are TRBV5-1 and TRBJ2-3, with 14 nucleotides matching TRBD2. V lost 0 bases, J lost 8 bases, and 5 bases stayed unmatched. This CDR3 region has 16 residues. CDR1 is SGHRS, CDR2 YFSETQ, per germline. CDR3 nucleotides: TGCGCCAGCAGCTTGGCCGAGACTAGCGGGGGGGTTACGCAGTATTTT. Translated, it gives CASSLAETSGGVTQYF.

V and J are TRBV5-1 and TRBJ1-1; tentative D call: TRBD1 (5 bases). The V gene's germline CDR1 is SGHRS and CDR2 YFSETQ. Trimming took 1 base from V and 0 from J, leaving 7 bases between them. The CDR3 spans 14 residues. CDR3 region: CASSLWDLNTEAFF. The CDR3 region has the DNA TGCGCCAGCAGCTTGTGGGACTTGAACACTGAAGCTTTCTTT.

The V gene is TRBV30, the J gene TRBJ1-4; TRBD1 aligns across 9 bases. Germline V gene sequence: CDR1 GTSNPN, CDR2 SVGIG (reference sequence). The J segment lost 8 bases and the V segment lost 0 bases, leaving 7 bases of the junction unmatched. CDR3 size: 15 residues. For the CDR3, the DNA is TGTGCCTGGAGTGTCACAGGGGGCGGTTGGGAAAAACTGTTTTTT. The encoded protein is CAWSVTGGGWEKLFF.

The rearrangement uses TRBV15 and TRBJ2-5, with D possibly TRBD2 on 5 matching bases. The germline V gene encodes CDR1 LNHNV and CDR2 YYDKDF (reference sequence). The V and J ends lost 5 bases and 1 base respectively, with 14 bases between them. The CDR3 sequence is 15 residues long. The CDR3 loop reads CATSDTRLLQETQYF. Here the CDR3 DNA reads TGTGCCACCAGCGATACGAGACTACTCCAAGAGACCCAGTACTTC.

Here the CDR3 reads CASSLGLAEGTDTQYF. CDR3 DNA sequence: TGTGCCAGCAGCTTAGGACTAGCGGAGGGCACAGATACGCAGTATTTT. V is TRBV11-3 and J is TRBJ2-3; TRBD2 matches 9 bases. V dropped 1 base and J dropped 1; count of bases not matched to a gene: 3. This CDR3 contains 16 residues. Per the germline V gene, CDR1 is SGHNT and CDR2 is YENEEA.

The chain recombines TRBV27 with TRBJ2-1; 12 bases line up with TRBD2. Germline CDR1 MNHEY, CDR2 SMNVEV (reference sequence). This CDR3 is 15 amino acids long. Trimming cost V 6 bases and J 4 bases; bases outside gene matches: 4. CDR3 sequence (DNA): TGTGCCAGCAGCCGGACTAGCGGGGCTTACAATGAGCAGTTCTTC. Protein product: CASSRTSGAYNEQFF.

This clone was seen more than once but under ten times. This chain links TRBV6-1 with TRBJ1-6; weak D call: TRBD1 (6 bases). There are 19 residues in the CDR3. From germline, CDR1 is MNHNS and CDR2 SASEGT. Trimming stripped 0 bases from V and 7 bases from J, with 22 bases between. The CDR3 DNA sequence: TGTGCCAGCAGTGAAGCGCGCTCAGGGGTCGTAACGACCAATTCACCCCTCCACTTT. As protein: CASSEARSGVVTTNSPLHF.

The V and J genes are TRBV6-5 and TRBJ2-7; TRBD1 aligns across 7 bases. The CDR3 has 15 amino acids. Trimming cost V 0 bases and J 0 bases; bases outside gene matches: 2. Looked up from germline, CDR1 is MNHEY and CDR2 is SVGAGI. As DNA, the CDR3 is TGTGCCAGCAGTTACTCGGGGGACAGCTCCTACGAGCAGTACTTC. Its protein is CASSYSGDSSYEQYF.